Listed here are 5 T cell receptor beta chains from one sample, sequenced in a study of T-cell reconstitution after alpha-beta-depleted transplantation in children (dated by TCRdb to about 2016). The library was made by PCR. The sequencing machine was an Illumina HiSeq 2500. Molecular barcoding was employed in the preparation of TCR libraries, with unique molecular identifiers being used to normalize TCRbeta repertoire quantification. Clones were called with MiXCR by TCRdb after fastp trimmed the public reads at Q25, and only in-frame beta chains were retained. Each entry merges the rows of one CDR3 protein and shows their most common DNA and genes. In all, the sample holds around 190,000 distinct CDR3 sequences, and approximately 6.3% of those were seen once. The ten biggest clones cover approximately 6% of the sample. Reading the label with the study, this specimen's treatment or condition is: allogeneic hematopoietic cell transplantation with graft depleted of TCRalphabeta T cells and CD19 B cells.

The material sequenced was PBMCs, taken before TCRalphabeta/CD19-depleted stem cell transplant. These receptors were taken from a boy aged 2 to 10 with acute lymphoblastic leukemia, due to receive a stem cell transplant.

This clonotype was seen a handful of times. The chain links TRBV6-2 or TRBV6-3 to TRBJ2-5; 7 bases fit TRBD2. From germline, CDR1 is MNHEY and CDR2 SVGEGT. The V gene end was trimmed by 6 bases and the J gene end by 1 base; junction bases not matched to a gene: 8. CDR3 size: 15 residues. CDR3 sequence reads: CASSRDGTIQETQYF. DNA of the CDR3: TGTGCCAGCAGCCGAGACGGGACTATCCAAGAGACCCAGTACTTC.

The CDR3 DNA is TGTACCTTCTGTTTAGCCGTCGGTTCGGGTGCAACTAATGAAAAACTGTTTTTT. Its translation is CTFCLAVGSGATNEKLFF. This chain uses TRBV12-3 or TRBV12-4 with TRBJ1-4; the D is unclear. The CDR3 totals 18 residues.

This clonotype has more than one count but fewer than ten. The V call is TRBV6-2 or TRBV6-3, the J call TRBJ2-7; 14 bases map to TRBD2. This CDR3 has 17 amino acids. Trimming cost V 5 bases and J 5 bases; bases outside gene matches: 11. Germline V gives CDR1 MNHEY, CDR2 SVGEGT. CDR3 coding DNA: TGTGCCAGCAGTCGCCCGGGACTAGCGGGAGTTCAGAACGAGCAGTACTTC. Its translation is CASSRPGLAGVQNEQYF.

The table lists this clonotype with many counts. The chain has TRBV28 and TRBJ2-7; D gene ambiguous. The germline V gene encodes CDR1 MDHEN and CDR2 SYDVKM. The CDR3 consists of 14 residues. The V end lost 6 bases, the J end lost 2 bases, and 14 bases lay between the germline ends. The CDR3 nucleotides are TGTGCCAGCAGCCCGCTGGGTCTCACCTACGAGCAGTACTTC. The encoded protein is CASSPLGLTYEQYF.

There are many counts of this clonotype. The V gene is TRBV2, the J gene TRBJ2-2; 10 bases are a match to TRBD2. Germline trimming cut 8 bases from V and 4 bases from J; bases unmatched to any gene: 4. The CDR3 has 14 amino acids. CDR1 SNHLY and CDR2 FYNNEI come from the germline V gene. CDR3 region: CASFLAGVTGELFF. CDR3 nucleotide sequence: TGTGCCAGCTTTCTAGCGGGGGTCACCGGGGAGCTGTTTTTT.